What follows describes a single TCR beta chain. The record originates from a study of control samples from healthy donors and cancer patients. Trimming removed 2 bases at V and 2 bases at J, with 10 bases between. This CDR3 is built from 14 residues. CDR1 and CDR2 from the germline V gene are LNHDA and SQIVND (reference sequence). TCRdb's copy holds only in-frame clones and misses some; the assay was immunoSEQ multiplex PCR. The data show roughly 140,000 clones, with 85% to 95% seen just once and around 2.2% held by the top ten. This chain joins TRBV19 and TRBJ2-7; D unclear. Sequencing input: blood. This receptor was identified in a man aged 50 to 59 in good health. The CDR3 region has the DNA TGTGCCAGTAGTATAAGTCGGGCCCCCTACGAGCAGTACTTC. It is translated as CASSISRAPYEQYF. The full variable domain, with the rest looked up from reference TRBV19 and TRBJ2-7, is DGGITQSPKYLFRKEGQNVTLSCEQNLNHDAMYWYRQDPGQGLRLIYYSQIVNDFQKGDIAEGYSVSREKKESFPLTVTSAQKNPTAFYLCASSISRAPYEQYFGPGTRLTVT.